What follows are 6 T cell receptor beta chains derived from one specimen sequenced in a study of blood T cell repertoires in COVID-19. TCRdb keeps only in-frame clones here, not all; method: immunoSEQ multiplex PCR. This table holds roughly 69,000 clones, approximately 80% found once. What was sequenced was peripheral blood. The origin of the receptors is a man aged 50 to 60 with COVID-19, enrolled during active disease.

The V call is TRBV19, the J call TRBJ1-1; perhaps TRBD1 as D (5 bases). This CDR3 has 13 amino acids. Trimming shortened V by 10 bases and J by 4 bases, and 16 bases separated the two germline ends. Germline assignment: CDR1 LNHDA and CDR2 SQIVND (reference sequence). CDR3: CATAPGGGTEAFF. CDR3 DNA: TGTGCCACTGCCCCCGGGGGTGGCACTGAAGCTTTCTTT. Supplemented by reference TRBV19 and TRBJ1-1, the full variable domain reads DGGITQSPKYLFRKEGQNVTLSCEQNLNHDAMYWYRQDPGQGLRLIYYSQIVNDFQKGDIAEGYSVSREKKESFPLTVTSAQKNPTAFYLCATAPGGGTEAFFGQGTRLTVV.

This clone appeared a single time. This chain uses TRBV18 with TRBJ1-1; D may be TRBD1 (6 bases). In germline, CDR1 is KGHSH, CDR2 LQKENI. The CDR3 covers 15 residues. The ends were cut back, 0 bases at V and 8 bases at J, with 16 bases in the middle. The CDR3 sequence is CASSPPGQTTGEAFF. The CDR3 DNA follows: TGTGCCAGCTCACCACCTGGACAGACGACCGGGGAAGCTTTCTTT.

The chain employs TRBV27 and TRBJ2-2, with 10 bases fitting TRBD1. Looked up from germline, CDR1 is MNHEY and CDR2 is SMNVEV (reference sequence). The CDR3 runs 16 residues. Trimming at V came to 5 bases and at J to 6 bases, leaving 9 bases not matched to a gene. This CDR3 is CASSQGGDRGSGELFF. The CDR3 coding sequence is TGTGCCAGCAGTCAGGGGGGGGACAGGGGATCCGGGGAGCTGTTTTTT.

The chain couples TRBV4-1 to TRBJ2-7; D perhaps matches TRBD2 (6 bases). In germline, CDR1 is MGHRA, CDR2 YSYEKL. The V end was cut by 3 bases, the J end by 3 bases, with 12 bases between. The CDR3 is 14 amino acids. The CDR3 sequence: CASSHRDLGYEQYF. The DNA for the CDR3 is TGCGCCAGCAGCCATCGGGACTTGGGCTACGAGCAGTACTTC.

V and J are TRBV10-3 and TRBJ1-1, with 7 nucleotides matching TRBD1. Per the germline V gene, CDR1 is ENHRY and CDR2 is SYGVKD. V shed 3 bases and J 3 bases; nucleotides not matched to a gene: 4. This CDR3 comprises 14 residues. The DNA for the CDR3 is TGTGCCATCAGTGATAGGACAGGAGACACTGAAGCTTTCTTT. Translation: CAISDRTGDTEAFF.

The CDR3 here is CASSTWTGRDQETQYF. The CDR3 DNA sequence: TGTGCCAGCAGCACCTGGACAGGGCGGGATCAGGAGACCCAGTACTTC. This chain uses TRBV7-2 with TRBJ2-5, with TRBD1 identical over 8 bases. V shed 5 bases and J 5 bases; nucleotides not matched to a gene: 13. The CDR3 runs to 16 residues. Per germline, CDR1 SGHTA and CDR2 FQGNSA.